The clone carrying this TCR beta chain was detected ten times or more. The TCRbeta library was prepared with unique molecular identifiers. MiXCR, run by TCRdb on the PCR reads, gives a single entry per CDR3 protein. The table shows 200,000 to 250,000 distinct CDR3 sequences, with approximately 10% occurring only once. The sample belongs to a study of T-cell reconstitution after alpha-beta-depleted transplantation in children. The input for sequencing was PBMCs from the stem cell graft donor, taken from the stem cell graft. This receptor was identified in a human donor who donated a stem cell graft to a child with acute lymphoblastic leukemia.

The CDR3 nucleotides read TGTGCCAGCAGTTACTTTGGACAGGGCCTCACTGAAGCTTTCTTT. Residues: CASSYFGQGLTEAFF. The chain joins TRBV6-5 to TRBJ1-1, with 8 bases identical to TRBD1. In germline, CDR1 is MNHEY, CDR2 SVGAGI. CDR3 length: 15 amino acids. J gave up 4 bases and V 1 base, and 5 bases lay outside the gene matches.